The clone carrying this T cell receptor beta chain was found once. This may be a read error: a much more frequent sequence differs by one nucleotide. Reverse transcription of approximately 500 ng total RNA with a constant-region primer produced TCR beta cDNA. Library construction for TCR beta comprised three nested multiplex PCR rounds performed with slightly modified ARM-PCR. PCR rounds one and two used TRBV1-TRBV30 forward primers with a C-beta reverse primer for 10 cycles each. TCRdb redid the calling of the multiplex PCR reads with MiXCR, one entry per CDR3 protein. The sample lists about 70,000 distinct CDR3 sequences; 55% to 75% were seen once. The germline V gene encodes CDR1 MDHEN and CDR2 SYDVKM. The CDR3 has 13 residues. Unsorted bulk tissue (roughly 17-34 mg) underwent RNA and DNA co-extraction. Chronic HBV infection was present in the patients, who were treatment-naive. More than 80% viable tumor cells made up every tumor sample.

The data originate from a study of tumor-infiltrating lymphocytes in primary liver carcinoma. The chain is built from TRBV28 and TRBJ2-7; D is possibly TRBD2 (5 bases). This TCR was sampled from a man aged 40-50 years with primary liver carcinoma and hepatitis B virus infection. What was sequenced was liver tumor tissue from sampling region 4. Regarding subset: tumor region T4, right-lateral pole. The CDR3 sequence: CASSLGSSNEQYF. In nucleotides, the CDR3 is TGTGCCAGCAGTCTAGGGAGCTCCAACGAGCAGTACTTC.